This T cell receptor (beta chain) came from a study of blood T cell repertoires in COVID-19 (dated by TCRdb to the early 2020s). Turning to the overall study: Collaborator samples came from the United States, Italy and Spain and covered acute and convalescent phases of COVID-19. The material from the prospective study consisted of cDNA or gDNA derived from T cells, B-cell-depleted T cells, or PBMCs. The dataset comprised deeply sampled blood TCRbeta repertoires from subjects exposed to, actively infected with, or recovered from COVID-19. The repertoires were made available in a free public database intended to serve as a resource for research on the immune response to SARS-CoV-2. The samples were drawn from the first 160 participants of the ongoing ImmuneRACE study and from 950 to 1,500 subjects provided by 6 global collaborators. The sample metadata nearly always contained a de-identified subject ID, COVID-19 status, age in years and sex. Where available, HLA class I and class II types were obtained from metadata supplied by the sample provider rather than from assay-based typing. On the study overall, not on this receptor specifically: The quantity of clinical and demographic metadata differed by source and by participant and was supplied without curation.

The immunoSEQ Assay, a bias-controlled multiplex PCR, was used to amplify TCRbeta CDR3 regions from genomic DNA. In the original analysis: The number of nucleated cells in each sample was estimated by amplification of reference gene primers within the assay. To quantify the absolute abundance of each unique TCRbeta CDR3 rearrangement, sequence reads were collapsed and filtered. For each sample, productive Simpson clonality was calculated as the square root of Simpson's diversity index across productive rearrangements. Entries here come from immuneACCESS through TCRdb and include only in-frame sequences with V and J called. Some clones fail to appear in such tables; in the studies checked, an unresolved V gene covers under half of the shortfall, and the cause of the remainder is unknown. V, J and clone size derive from that table, while D and trimming were established from the DNA sequence. This sample comprises about 120,000 clones, 82% of them detected only once. 3.5% to 5.5% of the sample is in the top ten clones.

Collaborating institutions collected whole blood in K2EDTA tubes following their own protocols. For TCRbeta analysis, collaborator samples were shipped as frozen whole blood, as isolated PBMCs, or as DNA extracted from either sample type. This clone was seen only a few times. No antigen is known for it. One base away there is no much larger clone; base qualities are not given. Measured from the cysteine to the phenylalanine, the CDR3 is 15 residues long. The DNA shown is the 45-base CDR3, in frame from base 1. From a lookup of the germline V gene (reference sequence), CDR1 and CDR2 are LNHDA and SQIVND. Trimming at the junction amounts to 6 bases on V and 1 base on J, and the germline ends lie 14 bases apart.

The rearranged segments are TRBV19 and TRBJ2-3; matching of 7 bases hints at TRBD2 as the D gene. The sequence was obtained from a woman between 65 and 79 years old with acute or convalescent COVID-19. What was sequenced was peripheral blood. This receptor has the CDR3 CASSNGGPGTDTQYF. The DNA sequence is given as TGTGCCAGTAGCAACGGGGGGCCCGGCACAGATACGCAGTATTTT.